The clone carrying this TCR beta chain appeared once. No antigen is known for it. The Oncomine TCR Beta short-read assay was applied to DNA of cultured CD4+ T cells. Genomic DNA was taken out of cultured CD4+ T cells by extraction. TCRdb fed the PCR reads into MiXCR, producing one record per CDR3 protein. The data hold about 6,800 distinct CDR3 sequences, with around 51% observed a single time. Treatment reported: roughly 10-day PBMC culture with coronavirus spike peptide pools or control peptides (ViraFEST assay). It was before the COVID-19 pandemic (2011-2018) that the unexposed donor's CD4+ T cells were collected. Germline V gives CDR1 SGHTA, CDR2 FQGNSA. The CDR3 totals 15 residues. The J segment lost 6 bases and the V segment lost 3 bases, leaving 4 bases of the junction unmatched. The data are from a study of vaccination and CD4 T cells after COVID-19. Study-level results: Spike mono-reactivity applied to 304 of 307 vaccine-specific clones detected in convalescent patients.

Specimen: CD4+ T cells from blood, cultured in vitro. The chain employs TRBV7-2 and TRBJ2-7; the match to TRBD2 covers 14 bases. The TCR sequence derives from a human donor in good health. CDR3 amino acids: CASSLGLAGVGEQYF. The CDR3 bases are TGTGCCAGCAGCTTGGGACTAGCGGGAGTGGGCGAGCAGTACTTC.